This TCR beta chain is drawn from a study of beta chain features in type 1 diabetes. Study context: On cell yields, gender and age, patients and healthy donors were similar.

Heparinised blood was drawn once per donor, averaging approximately 100 mL. With 5 bases removed from V and 0 bases from J, the gap between germline ends came to 23 bases. The germline V gene encodes CDR1 SEHNR and CDR2 FQNEAQ (reference sequence). CDR3 length equals 18 residues. Isolated RNA was reverse transcribed in full, so expressed TCRB transcripts were sequenced. Data came from immunoSEQ multiplex PCR; TCRdb stores just in-frame clones and leaves some out. The sample consists of hundreds of thousands of clones, about 29% of them appearing once. The chain combines TRBV7-9 with TRBJ2-7, with D maybe TRBD1 (6 bases). The specimen sequenced was naive CD4+ T cells from blood. This clonotype was obtained from a man aged 18 to 30 in good health. The CDR3 region is CASSQPRLGETGSYEQYF. The CDR3, as DNA: TGTGCCAGCAGCCAACCAAGGCTAGGCGAGACAGGCTCCTACGAGCAGTACTTC.